This T cell receptor beta chain appears in the sequencing data of a study of regulatory T cells in long-lasting Graves disease. Sample time point: newly diagnosed GD, antithyroid drugs for less than 3 months. Isolated PBMC RNA provided the starting material for the TCR library. An endocrinology department in Xi'an, China, recruited the patients. TCR beta libraries were built with iRepertoire HTBI primers and Arm-PCR of CDR3 regions. In TCRdb, the multiplex PCR reads were re-called with MiXCR into one record per CDR3 protein. The sample records 250,000 or so distinct CDR3 sequences, 15% to 20% being singletons. This clonotype has more than one count but fewer than ten. Germline lookup yields CDR1 SGDLS and CDR2 YYNGEE. Deletions cut 2 bases from V and 5 bases from J, with 9 bases between. The CDR3 has 13 amino acids. The same data also contributed to another study, on T cells in Graves' hyperthyroidism and ophthalmopathy. That paper states: The TCR CDR3 was amplified in a first-round RT-PCR using the HTBI primer set.

The material sequenced was peripheral blood mononuclear cells (PBMCs), taken at new diagnosis, from a patient treated with antithyroid drugs. The source of this sequence is a young woman with Graves disease. V usage is TRBV9 and J usage is TRBJ2-3, with D hard to call. The DNA of the CDR3 is TGTGCCAGCAGCGTCCTCTCAGGAGATACGCAGTATTTT. Translated: CASSVLSGDTQYF. Supplemented by reference TRBV9 and TRBJ2-3, the full variable domain reads DSGVTQTPKHLITATGQRVTLRCSPRSGDLSVYWYQQSLDQGLQFLIQYYNGEERAKGNILERFSAQQFPDLHSELNLSSLELGDSALYFCASSVLSGDTQYFGPGTRLTVL.